These T cell receptor beta chains were read from a single sample in a study of blood T cells in healthy people across ages. TCRdb independently ran MiXCR on the 5' RACE reads; one entry per CDR3 protein. The sample holds some 690,000 distinct CDR3 sequences, 20% to 25% seen once. The sample was blood. The receptors come from a man aged 65 to 79 in good health. Both conserved end residues are part of each CDR3. D genes are given only for firm matches. The size of a clone is reported for some rows only, either as once, few or many, or as a class for expanded clones.

TRBV20-1,.,.,TRBJ2-3,CSARSATLTDTQYF,TGCAGTGCTCGGAGTGCCACCCTCACAGATACGCAGTATTTT
TRBV6-5,many,TRBD2,TRBJ2-3,CASSYLLAGGTDTQYF,TGTGCCAGCAGTTACTTACTAGCGGGGGGGACAGATACGCAGTATTTT
TRBV12-3/TRBV12-4,.,.,TRBJ2-5,CASSFRRDPTQYF,TGTGCCAGCAGTTTTCGTCGAGACCCAACCCAGTACTTC
TRBV5-1,.,.,TRBJ1-6,CASSLGGHFQKSSYNSPLHF,TGCGCCAGCAGCTTGGGGGGCCATTTCCAGAAAAGCTCCTATAATTCACCCCTCCACTTT
TRBV10-2,.,TRBD1,TRBJ1-3,CASRDSGTAGNTIYF,TGCGCCAGCAGGGACTCCGGGACAGCTGGAAACACCATATATTTT
TRBV29-1,few,.,TRBJ2-2,CSVAMVQNTGELFF,TGCAGCGTTGCTATGGTCCAGAACACCGGGGAGCTGTTTTTT
TRBV5-1,.,TRBD1,TRBJ1-3,CASSLNTGGAAGNTIYF,TGCGCCAGCAGCTTGAACACAGGGGGCGCAGCTGGAAACACCATATATTTT
TRBV7-9,.,TRBD2,TRBJ2-7,CASSLGLAGPTYEQYF,TGTGCCAGCAGCTTAGGACTAGCGGGGCCTACCTACGAGCAGTACTTC
TRBV7-7,.,.,TRBJ2-4,CASSFPPQGPAKNIQYF,TGTGCCAGCAGCTTCCCACCACAGGGTCCAGCCAAAAACATTCAGTACTTC
TRBV20-1,.,.,TRBJ1-2,CSASSPRKGENGYTF,TGCAGTGCTAGTTCCCCCCGGAAGGGTGAAAATGGCTACACCTTC
TRBV12-3/TRBV12-4,.,TRBD1,TRBJ2-2,CASSKGARGTGELFF,TGTGCCAGCAGTAAGGGGGCGCGAGGCACCGGGGAGCTGTTTTTT
TRBV4-1,few,TRBD1,TRBJ2-2,CASSQDFPPGGYTGELFF,TGCGCCAGCAGCCAAGATTTCCCCCCAGGGGGCTACACCGGGGAGCTGTTTTTT
TRBV9,few,.,TRBJ2-1,CASSVGASEAYNEQFF,TGTGCCAGCAGTGTAGGAGCTAGCGAGGCCTACAATGAGCAGTTCTTC
TRBV20-1,once,.,TRBJ2-1,CSAPVRPSSYNEQFF,TGCAGTGCTCCTGTTAGGCCGAGCTCCTACAATGAGCAGTTCTTC
TRBV7-8,.,TRBD2,TRBJ2-7,CASSPRTSGAHYEQYF,TGTGCCAGCAGCCCCCGGACTAGCGGGGCCCACTACGAGCAGTACTTC
TRBV4-3,few,TRBD2,TRBJ2-1,CASSQDPTASGRNEQFF,TGCGCCAGCAGCCAAGATCCTACGGCTAGCGGGAGAAATGAGCAGTTCTTC
TRBV12-3/TRBV12-4,few,.,TRBJ2-5,CASSPGPEGQYF,TGTGCCAGCAGTCCTGGGCCCGAAGGCCAGTACTTC
TRBV20-1,few,TRBD1,TRBJ2-7,CSALPPYGTGRHEQYF,TGCAGTGCCTTACCTCCTTACGGGACAGGTAGACACGAGCAGTACTTC
TRBV20-1,.,.,TRBJ2-7,CSAASHGGFYEQYF,TGCAGTGCCGCTTCACACGGGGGATTCTACGAGCAGTACTTC
TRBV20-1,.,TRBD1,TRBJ1-1,CSARAVTGARTEAFF,TGCAGTGCTAGAGCTGTGACAGGGGCCCGCACTGAAGCTTTCTTT
TRBV9,few,.,TRBJ2-2,CASSVVYTGELFF,TGTGCCAGCAGCGTAGTCTACACCGGGGAGCTGTTTTTT
TRBV12-3/TRBV12-4,few,TRBD1,TRBJ2-5,CANTQGVLETQYF,TGTGCCAACACACAGGGGGTACTGGAGACCCAGTACTTC
TRBV10-3,few,TRBD2,TRBJ2-2,CAISESWASGSSTGELFF,TGTGCCATCAGTGAGTCGTGGGCTAGCGGGAGTAGCACCGGGGAGCTGTTTTTT
TRBV6-6,.,TRBD2,TRBJ2-1,CASFGTSGIGEQFF,TGTGCCAGCTTCGGGACTAGCGGGATCGGTGAGCAGTTCTTC
TRBV5-1,.,.,TRBJ2-1,CASSTPLGRGPYNEQFF,TGCGCCAGCAGCACGCCCTTGGGACGGGGCCCCTACAATGAGCAGTTCTTC
TRBV11-2,.,.,TRBJ2-2,CASSLGQEGELFF,TGTGCCAGCAGCTTAGGTCAGGAGGGGGAGCTGTTTTTT
TRBV5-1,few,.,TRBJ2-5,CASSPQVYQETQYF,TGCGCCAGCAGCCCCCAAGTTTACCAAGAGACCCAGTACTTC
TRBV7-9,few,.,TRBJ2-1,CASSLTGVLRNEQFF,TGTGCCAGCAGCTTAACCGGAGTTCTTCGCAATGAGCAGTTCTTC
TRBV18,few,.,TRBJ2-1,CASSPTDDEQFF,TGTGCCAGCTCACCAACCGACGATGAGCAGTTCTTC
TRBV12-3/TRBV12-4,many,.,TRBJ1-4,CASRPGRNNEKLFF,TGTGCCAGCAGACCGGGACGGAATAATGAAAAACTGTTTTTT
TRBV9,.,.,TRBJ2-1,CASSVSNEQFF,TGTGCCAGCAGCGTTTCCAATGAGCAGTTCTTC
TRBV29-1,.,.,TRBJ1-2,CSVDRVSYGYTF,TGCAGCGTTGACAGGGTTTCCTATGGCTACACCTTC
TRBV30,few,TRBD1,TRBJ1-6,CAWRIDRESPLHF,TGTGCCTGGAGGATAGACAGGGAGTCACCCCTCCACTTT
TRBV30,.,.,TRBJ1-2,CAWSLGGYGGYTF,TGTGCCTGGAGTCTCGGGGGATACGGTGGCTACACCTTC
TRBV28,few,.,TRBJ2-6,CASSLTLSGANVLTF,TGTGCCAGCAGTTTAACGCTCTCTGGGGCCAACGTCCTGACTTTC
TRBV20-1,few,.,TRBJ2-2,CSASGGVDTGELFF,TGCAGTGCTAGCGGTGGCGTGGACACCGGGGAGCTGTTTTTT
TRBV4-2,few,.,TRBJ1-2,CASSQPLLTDSYGYTF,TGTGCCAGCAGCCAACCGCTTCTAACAGACTCCTATGGCTACACCTTC
TRBV18,few,.,TRBJ1-1,CASSPRGGEGTEAFF,TGTGCCAGCTCACCACGAGGAGGGGAGGGAACTGAAGCTTTCTTT
TRBV24-1,.,TRBD2,TRBJ2-1,CATSDTRWTSGDEQFF,TGTGCCACCAGTGATACCCGGTGGACTAGCGGAGATGAGCAGTTCTTC
TRBV29-1,few,TRBD1,TRBJ2-1,CSVDSGTEFDEQFF,TGCAGCGTTGACTCCGGGACAGAATTTGATGAGCAGTTCTTC
TRBV4-3,.,TRBD1,TRBJ1-5,CASGQELDRDGVQPQHF,TGCGCCAGCGGCCAAGAGTTGGACAGGGATGGCGTTCAGCCCCAGCATTTT
TRBV2,.,TRBD2,TRBJ2-7,CASSFGLAMSSYEQYF,TGTGCCAGCAGCTTCGGACTAGCTATGAGCTCCTACGAGCAGTACTTC
TRBV20-1,few,.,TRBJ1-2,CSASVGSNYGYTF,TGCAGTGCTAGCGTGGGCAGTAACTATGGCTACACCTTC
TRBV20-1,.,.,TRBJ1-5,CSARNRIGNQPQHF,TGCAGTGCTAGAAACAGGATTGGCAATCAGCCCCAGCATTTT
TRBV29-1,.,.,TRBJ1-4,CSVGKATNEKLFF,TGCAGCGTTGGAAAAGCAACTAATGAAAAACTGTTTTTT
TRBV7-9,.,.,TRBJ1-1,CASSPRIHGAQPEAFF,TGTGCCAGCAGCCCGAGAATACACGGAGCACAACCTGAAGCTTTCTTT
TRBV11-2,few,.,TRBJ2-6,CASSLDLVSSGANVLTF,TGTGCCAGCAGCTTAGATCTTGTCAGCTCTGGGGCCAACGTCCTGACTTTC
TRBV7-2,few,TRBD1,TRBJ2-1,CASSLRTGGAGNEQFF,TGTGCCAGCAGCTTGCGGACAGGGGGCGCGGGGAATGAGCAGTTCTTC
TRBV25-1,few,.,TRBJ2-3,CASSDRLGGYF,TGTGCCAGCAGCGATAGACTGGGAGGGTATTTT
TRBV6-6,.,TRBD1,TRBJ1-2,CASATGALNYGYTF,TGTGCCAGCGCGACAGGGGCTTTAAACTATGGCTACACCTTC
TRBV7-6,.,TRBD2,TRBJ2-2,CASILVAGITGELFF,TGTGCCAGCATACTCGTAGCGGGGATCACCGGGGAGCTGTTTTTT
TRBV13,.,.,TRBJ2-3,CASSLEGLLSGDTQYF,TGTGCCAGCAGCTTAGAAGGACTCCTATCGGGGGATACGCAGTATTTT
TRBV11-3,.,.,TRBJ2-1,CASSSLRVTGNEQFF,TGTGCCAGCAGCTCCCTACGGGTAACGGGGAATGAGCAGTTCTTC
TRBV29-1,.,TRBD1,TRBJ2-5,CSVVGQGQETQYF,TGCAGCGTTGTGGGACAGGGTCAAGAGACCCAGTACTTC
TRBV7-6,.,TRBD2,TRBJ2-3,CASSFGLAGASTDTQYF,TGTGCCAGCAGCTTCGGACTAGCGGGGGCCAGCACAGATACGCAGTATTTT
TRBV5-1,.,.,TRBJ2-5,CASSFTSRAGQETQYF,TGCGCCAGCAGCTTTACTAGCAGAGCCGGTCAAGAGACCCAGTACTTC
TRBV4-1,few,.,TRBJ1-2,CASSQEGFGEDYGYTF,TGCGCCAGCAGCCAAGAGGGGTTCGGGGAAGACTATGGCTACACCTTC
TRBV20-1,.,TRBD1,TRBJ2-3,CSARGGQGSTDTQYF,TGCAGTGCTAGAGGGGGACAGGGGAGCACAGATACGCAGTATTTT
TRBV7-9,.,.,TRBJ1-1,CASTRLDRRAEAFF,TGTGCCAGCACCCGATTAGACAGGCGGGCTGAAGCTTTCTTT
TRBV20-1,.,.,TRBJ1-1,CSATGPNTEAFF,TGCAGTGCAACCGGGCCGAACACTGAAGCTTTCTTT